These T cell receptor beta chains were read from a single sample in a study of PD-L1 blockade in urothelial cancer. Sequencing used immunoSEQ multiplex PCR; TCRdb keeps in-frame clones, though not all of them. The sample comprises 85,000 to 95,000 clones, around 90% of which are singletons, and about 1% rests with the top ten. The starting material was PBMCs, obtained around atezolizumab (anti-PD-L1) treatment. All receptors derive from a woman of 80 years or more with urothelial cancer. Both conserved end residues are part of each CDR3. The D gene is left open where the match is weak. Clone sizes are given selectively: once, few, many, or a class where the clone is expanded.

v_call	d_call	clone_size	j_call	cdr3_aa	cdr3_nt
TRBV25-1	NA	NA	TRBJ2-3	CASSESGRGSTDTQYF	TGTGCCAGCAGTGAATCGGGCAGGGGTAGCACAGATACGCAGTATTTT
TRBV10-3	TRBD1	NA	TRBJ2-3	CAIKGTDADTQYF	TGTGCCATCAAGGGGACAGATGCGGATACGCAGTATTTT
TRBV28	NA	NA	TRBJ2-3	CASTEGIYTDTQYF	TGTGCCAGCACGGAGGGGATCTACACAGATACGCAGTATTTT
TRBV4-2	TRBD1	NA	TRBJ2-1	CASSQDRGAEQFF	TGTGCCAGCAGCCAGGACAGGGGTGCTGAGCAGTTCTTC
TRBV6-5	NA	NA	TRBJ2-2	CASSYSGLFGELFF	TGTGCCAGCAGTTACTCGGGCTTGTTCGGGGAGCTGTTTTTT
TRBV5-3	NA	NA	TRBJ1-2	CARRKGRGGYTF	TGTGCCAGAAGAAAAGGGCGGGGAGGCTACACCTTC
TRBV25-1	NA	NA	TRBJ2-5	CASSGGPPSTGETQYF	TGTGCCAGCAGCGGAGGGCCCCCCTCCACGGGAGAGACCCAGTACTTC
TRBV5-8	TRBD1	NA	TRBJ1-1	CASSDYRGRGAEAFF	TGTGCCAGCAGCGACTACAGGGGGCGCGGGGCTGAAGCTTTCTTT
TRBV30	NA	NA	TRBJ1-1	CAWGGDTEAFF	TGTGCCTGGGGGGGGGACACTGAAGCTTTCTTT
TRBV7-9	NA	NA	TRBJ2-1	CASQGAAGVGEQFF	TGTGCCTCCCAGGGGGCGGCGGGAGTGGGTGAGCAGTTCTTC
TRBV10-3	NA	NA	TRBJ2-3	CAITTGNTDTQYF	TGTGCCATCACAACAGGCAACACAGATACGCAGTATTTT
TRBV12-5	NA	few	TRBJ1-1	CASAPTGVNTEAFF	TGTGCTAGTGCTCCGACAGGAGTGAACACTGAAGCTTTCTTT
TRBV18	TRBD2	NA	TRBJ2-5	CASSLDAGTSGKVDETQYF	TGTGCCAGCTCACTGGATGCCGGGACTAGCGGAAAGGTGGACGAGACCCAGTACTTC